The T cell receptor beta chain described here comes from a study of blood T cell repertoires in COVID-19. Overall study: Samples representing acute and convalescent COVID-19 were sourced from the United States, Italy and Spain. From T cells, B-cell-depleted T cells, or PBMCs came the material, which was cDNA or gDNA.

It was during active infection that Seattle patients were enrolled and then longitudinally followed. Per the original data handling: By means of reference gene primer amplification, nucleated cell counts were estimated. Data came from immunoSEQ multiplex PCR; TCRdb stores just in-frame clones and leaves some out. That table furnishes V, J and clone size, whereas the DNA furnished D and trimming. Seen here are about 230,000 clones, 81% observed once, and the top ten hold 6.5% to 9%. The V and J ends lost 6 bases and 3 bases respectively, with 9 bases between them. This CDR3 has 13 residues. Germline V gene lookup returns CDR1 SGHVS and CDR2 FQNEAQ.

The TCR was taken from a woman of 80 years or more with COVID-19, enrolled during active disease. Sequences were obtained from peripheral blood. This chain joins TRBV7-8 and TRBJ1-3; D perhaps matches TRBD1 (6 bases). CDR3: CASSPRGGNTIYF. The CDR3 nucleotides read TGTGCCAGCAGTCCCAGGGGTGGAAACACCATATATTTT.